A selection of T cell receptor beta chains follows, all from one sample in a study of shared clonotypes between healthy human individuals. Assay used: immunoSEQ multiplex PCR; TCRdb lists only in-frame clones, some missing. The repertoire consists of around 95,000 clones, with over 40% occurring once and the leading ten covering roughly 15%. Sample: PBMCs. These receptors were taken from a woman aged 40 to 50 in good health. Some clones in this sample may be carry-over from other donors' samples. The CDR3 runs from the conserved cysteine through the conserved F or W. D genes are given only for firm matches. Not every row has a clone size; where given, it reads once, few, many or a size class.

CASSQGSGSGELFF | TGCGCCAGCAGCCAAGGTTCGGGCTCCGGGGAGCTGTTTTTT | . | TRBJ2-2 | TRBV4-3 | .
CASSEYGGTSQEEQYF | TGTGCCAGCAGTGAATATGGGGGGACTAGCCAAGAAGAGCAGTACTTC | few | TRBJ2-7 | TRBV25-1 | TRBD2
CAWSGLGQGSYGYTF | TGTGCCTGGAGCGGCTTGGGACAGGGTTCCTATGGCTACACCTTC | many | TRBJ1-2 | TRBV30 | TRBD1
CATSRDSFSREHGYTF | TGTGCCACCAGCAGAGATTCTTTTTCCAGGGAGCATGGCTACACCTTC | many | TRBJ1-2 | TRBV15 | .
CASSDGTGPSGANVLTF | TGCGCCAGCAGCGACGGGACAGGGCCCTCTGGGGCCAACGTCCTGACTTTC | . | TRBJ2-6 | TRBV5-1 | TRBD1
CASSSGLSTDTQYF | TGTGCCAGCTCATCGGGACTGAGCACAGATACGCAGTATTTT | . | TRBJ2-3 | TRBV18 | .
CASSLVSNTGELFF | TGTGCCAGCAGCTTGGTTTCGAACACCGGGGAGCTGTTTTTT | . | TRBJ2-2 | TRBV5-4 | .
CASMRQLGYGYTF | TGTGCCAGCATGAGACAGCTTGGCTATGGCTACACCTTC | many | TRBJ1-2 | TRBV6-5 | .
CASSRDGELFF | TGTGCCAGCAGTCGGGACGGGGAGCTGTTTTTT | . | TRBJ2-2 | TRBV7-9 | .
CASSPGNRGNEQFF | TGTGCCAGCAGCCCGGGTAACAGGGGGAATGAGCAGTTCTTC | . | TRBJ2-1 | TRBV4-2 | TRBD1
CSVSLSRGGQPQHF | TGCAGCGTCTCACTATCTCGAGGGGGACAGCCCCAGCATTTT | . | TRBJ1-5 | TRBV29-1 | .
CASTTTRLARNYEQYF | TGTGCCAGCACCACTACCAGGCTAGCGAGGAACTACGAGCAGTACTTC | many | TRBJ2-7 | TRBV28 | .
CASSPDGVNAYEQYF | TGTGCCAGCAGTCCCGACGGGGTAAATGCCTACGAGCAGTACTTC | many | TRBJ2-7 | TRBV27 | .
CASSFTQPYRTGTQYF | TGTGCCAGCAGCTTTACCCAGCCGTATCGGACAGGGACGCAGTATTTT | few | TRBJ2-3 | TRBV5-8 | TRBD1
CASSQRWNTGELFF | TGTGCCAGCAGCCAACGATGGAACACCGGGGAGCTGTTTTTT | many | TRBJ2-2 | TRBV7-9 | .
CASTSGTGELFF | TGTGCCAGCACTAGCGGCACCGGGGAGCTGTTTTTT | many | TRBJ2-2 | TRBV2 | TRBD2
CASNRGPGTEAFF | TGCGCCAGCAACAGGGGGCCGGGCACTGAAGCTTTCTTT | many | TRBJ1-1 | TRBV4-3 | TRBD1
CASSVRGAENIQYF | TGTGCCAGCAGCGTGCGCGGGGCAGAAAACATTCAGTACTTC | . | TRBJ2-4 | TRBV9 | .
CASRGQGAGANVLTF | TGTGCCAGCAGGGGACAGGGAGCGGGGGCCAACGTCCTGACTTTC | . | TRBJ2-6 | TRBV27 | TRBD1
CASSPPSGAATGELFF | TGTGCCAGCTCACCACCTAGCGGAGCGGCTACCGGGGAGCTGTTTTTT | once | TRBJ2-2 | TRBV18 | .
CASSLVSLAADTQYF | TGTGCCAGCAGCTTGGTTTCGTTAGCCGCAGATACGCAGTATTTT | . | TRBJ2-3 | TRBV5-4 | .
CASSRGGTPNQPQHF | TGTGCCAGCAGCCGAGGGGGAACCCCAAATCAGCCCCAGCATTTT | once | TRBJ1-5 | TRBV28 | .
CASSLPDRWGNQPQHF | TGTGCCAGCAGTCTCCCGGACAGGTGGGGAAATCAGCCCCAGCATTTT | . | TRBJ1-5 | TRBV28 | TRBD1
CASSQGDRGGTDTQYF | TGCGCCAGCAGCCAAGGGGACAGGGGGGGCACAGATACGCAGTATTTT | . | TRBJ2-3 | TRBV5-1 | TRBD1
CASSLTVAKNIQYF | TGCGCCAGCAGCTTGACAGTGGCCAAAAACATTCAGTACTTC | . | TRBJ2-4 | TRBV5-1 | .
CSVSTRSYNERFF | TGCAGCGTTTCGACTAGATCCTACAATGAGCGGTTCTTC | . | TRBJ2-1 | TRBV29-1 | .
CASSPGGAGEKLFF | TGCGCCAGCAGCCCGGGGGGGGCGGGTGAAAAACTGTTTTTT | many | TRBJ1-4 | TRBV10-2 | .
CAWSGVGMWAGYTF | TGTGCCTGGAGTGGTGTCGGGATGTGGGCGGGCTACACCTTC | many | TRBJ1-2 | TRBV30 | .
CASSAPSGRANEQFF | TGTGCCAGCAGCGCGCCTAGCGGGAGAGCGAATGAGCAGTTCTTC | . | TRBJ2-1 | TRBV9 | TRBD2
CASSLSLAGYNEQFF | TGTGCCAGCAGTTTATCACTAGCGGGATACAATGAGCAGTTCTTC | . | TRBJ2-1 | TRBV28 | TRBD2
CATQLAGYTDTQYF | TGTGCCACCCAACTAGCGGGGTACACAGATACGCAGTATTTT | . | TRBJ2-3 | TRBV28 | TRBD2
CARSCPTRRSEQYF | TGTGCCAGAAGCTGTCCCACGAGACGGTCCGAGCAGTACTTC | . | TRBJ2-7 | TRBV5-3 | .
CASSETSGGNEQFF | TGTGCCAGCAGCGAGACTAGCGGTGGTAATGAGCAGTTCTTC | once | TRBJ2-1 | TRBV9 | TRBD2
CASSVLWEDYEQYF | TGTGCCAGCAGCGTATTATGGGAGGACTACGAGCAGTACTTC | . | TRBJ2-7 | TRBV9 | .
CASSPTPSGRAAGELFF | TGCGCCAGCAGCCCTACTCCTAGCGGGAGGGCGGCCGGGGAGCTGTTTTTT | . | TRBJ2-2 | TRBV5-1 | TRBD2
CASSDGGIPTLEKQYF | TGCGCCAGCAGCGACGGTGGGATACCTACCCTAGAGAAGCAGTACTTC | many | TRBJ2-7 | TRBV5-1 | .
CASSQSGSSYEQYF | TGTGCCAGCAGCCAATCCGGGAGCTCCTACGAGCAGTACTTC | few | TRBJ2-7 | TRBV4-2 | .
CAWRSSYEQYF | TGTGCCTGGAGGTCCTCCTACGAGCAGTACTTC | . | TRBJ2-7 | TRBV30 | .
CASRPGTSGISEQYF | TGTGCCAGCAGACCCGGGACTAGCGGGATCTCCGAGCAGTACTTC | many | TRBJ2-7 | TRBV28 | TRBD2
CASSQGRGIGPYEQYF | TGCGCCAGCAGCCAAGGTCGGGGAATCGGGCCCTACGAGCAGTACTTC | few | TRBJ2-7 | TRBV4-1 | .
CSVVQQGYYGYTF | TGCAGCGTTGTTCAACAGGGGTACTATGGCTACACCTTC | once | TRBJ1-2 | TRBV29-1 | TRBD1
CASSQRLPEQYF | TGTGCCAGCAGCCAAAGACTCCCCGAGCAGTACTTC | . | TRBJ2-7 | TRBV2 | .
CASSLGGQDYGYTF | TGTGCCAGCAGCTTGGGGGGACAGGACTATGGCTACACCTTC | . | TRBJ1-2 | TRBV11-2 | TRBD1
CASSDPIGTADGYTF | TGTGCCAGCAGTGACCCCATCGGGACAGCCGATGGCTACACCTTC | many | TRBJ1-2 | TRBV2 | TRBD1
CASSQPDRAVTYGYTF | TGCGCCAGCAGCCAGCCGGACAGGGCGGTAACCTATGGCTACACCTTC | . | TRBJ1-2 | TRBV4-1 | TRBD1
CASSFRHNTEAFF | TGTGCCAGCAGCTTTAGACATAACACTGAAGCTTTCTTT | . | TRBJ1-1 | TRBV11-3 | .
CASSLELGQHYGYTF | TGTGCCAGCAGCTTAGAACTGGGACAGCACTATGGCTACACCTTC | once | TRBJ1-2 | TRBV7-9 | TRBD1
CAWSTDRNYNEQFF | TGTGCCTGGAGTACGGACAGGAACTACAATGAGCAGTTCTTC | many | TRBJ2-1 | TRBV30 | TRBD1
CASKGSLGGNQPQHF | TGTGCCAGCAAGGGCAGTTTAGGGGGTAATCAGCCCCAGCATTTT | . | TRBJ1-5 | TRBV28 | .
CASSLGRQQFF | TGTGCCAGCAGCTTGGGGCGGCAGCAGTTCTTC | few | TRBJ2-1 | TRBV5-6 | .
CASSNPRPIGEKLFF | TGTGCCAGCAGCAACCCAAGGCCCATCGGTGAAAAACTGTTTTTT | . | TRBJ1-4 | TRBV21-1 | .
CASSLSVGLDTIYF | TGTGCCAGCAGCTTATCGGTCGGGCTGGACACCATATATTTT | once | TRBJ1-3 | TRBV7-9 | .
CASSSPNTGELFF | TGTGCCAGTAGTTCGCCGAACACCGGGGAGCTGTTTTTT | . | TRBJ2-2 | TRBV19 | .
CASSSRQGRDEKLFF | TGTGCCAGCAGCTCTCGACAGGGGCGGGATGAAAAACTGTTTTTT | few | TRBJ1-4 | TRBV11-2 | TRBD1
CSVPQGEDTEAFF | TGCAGCGTCCCACAGGGGGAGGACACTGAAGCTTTCTTT | few | TRBJ1-1 | TRBV29-1 | TRBD1
CASSPQVLAGGPGEQYF | TGTGCCAGCAGCCCGCAGGTCCTAGCGGGAGGGCCTGGCGAGCAGTACTTC | . | TRBJ2-7 | TRBV4-2 | TRBD2
CASSARRGQETQYF | TGTGCCAGCAGCGCCCGACGGGGCCAAGAGACCCAGTACTTC | . | TRBJ2-5 | TRBV7-8 | .
CSVRGPSVYF | TGCAGTGTCAGAGGGCCGAGTGTGTATTTT | . | TRBJ2-3 | TRBV20-1 | .
CASSLGPGSQPQHF | TGCGCCAGCAGCTTGGGACCGGGGAGTCAGCCCCAGCATTTT | once | TRBJ1-5 | TRBV5-1 | .